Listed here is a single T cell receptor beta chain. What it binds is not known. This sample is drawn from a study of cytomegalovirus exposure and HLA in healthy donors. Broader study findings: It was reported in a later analysis that an Asian-associated ancestry cluster showed fewer N-insertions than the approximately 670-donor mean.

Per the germline V gene, CDR1 is LGHNT and CDR2 is FRNRAP. Trimming shortened V by 2 bases and J by 7 bases, and 11 bases separated the two germline ends. This CDR3 spans 13 amino acids. The PCR was carried out with 60 Vbeta primers and 13 Jbeta primers. Profiled with immunoSEQ multiplex PCR; TCRdb holds only in-frame clones, not every one. The sample holds 95,000 to 150,000 clones, about four fifths seen once. The rearrangement links TRBV12-5 to TRBJ1-2; no reliable D call. Sequencing was performed on PBMCs. The TCR comes from a female donor in good health and CMV-seropositive. CDR3 DNA sequence: TGTGCTAGTGGTTTGCGGCAGGTCCCTGGCTACACCTTC. Translating it yields CASGLRQVPGYTF.